The 28 T cell receptor beta chains below all came from one sample that was sequenced in a study of response to subunit inactivated influenza vaccine. TCRdb itself ran the RT-PCR reads through MiXCR, one entry per CDR3 protein. The data contain hundreds of thousands of distinct CDR3 sequences, around a sixth of them singletons. The specimen comprised PBMCs from blood, sampled 11 to 12 days after vaccination. The receptors here all came from a man aged 50 to 59 who received an inactivated influenza vaccine.

This clonotype occurred a few times. The J gene is TRBJ2-1, the V gene TRBV11-1, with D hard to call. This CDR3 has 14 residues. V lost 6 bases to trimming and J lost 1 base, with 10 bases between them. Germline loops: CDR1 SGHAT, CDR2 FQDESV (reference sequence). The CDR3 nucleotides read TGTGCCAGCAGTCAATCTCGATCCTACAATGAGCAGTTCTTC. This codes for CASSQSRSYNEQFF.

The J gene is TRBJ2-4, the V gene TRBV4-3, with TRBD2 as a possible D gene (7 bases). V was trimmed by 1 base and J by 0 bases, leaving 10 bases between them. The length of the CDR3 is 16 residues. Germline V gives CDR1 LGHNA, CDR2 YSLEER. CDR3 sequence: CASSQVGGRAKNIQYF. In DNA form, the CDR3 reads TGCGCCAGCAGCCAAGTGGGGGGGCGAGCCAAAAACATTCAGTACTTC.

The J gene is TRBJ2-1, the V gene TRBV7-8; 11 bases align to TRBD2. V shed 2 bases and J 4 bases; nucleotides not matched to a gene: 4. The CDR3 has 16 residues. CDR1 and CDR2 from the germline V gene are SGHVS and FQNEAQ. The CDR3 region is CASSLYGTSGYNEQFF. The CDR3 DNA follows: TGTGCCAGCAGCTTATACGGGACTAGCGGTTACAATGAGCAGTTCTTC.

The rearrangement uses TRBV20-1 and TRBJ1-5; possibly TRBD1 for D (5 bases). Germline CDR1 and CDR2: DFQATT and SNEGSKA (reference sequence). The CDR3 contains 14 residues. The V end lost 5 bases, the J end lost 12 bases, and 23 bases lay between the germline ends. The CDR3 protein is CSALHVGDQLRQHF. CDR3 bases: TGCAGTGCTCTACACGTAGGGGATCAGTTGCGCCAGCATTTT.

The CDR3 DNA reads as TGCGCCAGCAGCTCCCAAGACAGCAGCTCCTACGAGCAGTACTTC. Translating it yields CASSSQDSSSYEQYF. This rearrangement joins TRBV5-1 to TRBJ2-7, with D possibly being TRBD1 (5 bases). Trimming took 3 bases from V and 0 from J, leaving 13 bases between them. This CDR3 has 15 residues. CDR1 and CDR2 from the germline V gene are SGHRS and YFSETQ.

This chain joins TRBV10-2 and TRBJ2-2; 7 nucleotides line up with TRBD2. CDR3 length: 14 amino acids. Germline V lookup: CDR1 WSHSY, CDR2 SAAADI. With V trimmed by 10 bases and J by 1 base, 6 bases remained unmatched. The CDR3 protein is CATMREGNTGELFF. DNA for the CDR3: TGCGCCACCATGAGGGAGGGGAACACCGGGGAGCTGTTTTTT.

The chain combines TRBV5-1 with TRBJ1-5; 7 positions match TRBD1. The CDR3 loop spans 18 amino acids. Germline-derived CDR1 and CDR2 are SGHRS and YFSETQ. Trimming removed 0 bases from V and 3 bases from J; junction bases left unmatched: 12. CDR3 in amino acids: CASSLEPMDRRYNQPQHF. The CDR3, as DNA: TGCGCCAGCAGCTTGGAACCAATGGACAGGCGTTACAATCAGCCCCAGCATTTT.

V is TRBV29-1 and J is TRBJ1-1; TRBD1 matches 7 bases. CDR1 is SQVTM, CDR2 ANQGSEA, per germline. J was trimmed by 1 base and V by 8 bases; bases with no gene match: 4. This CDR3 has 12 residues. CDR3 sequence (DNA): TGCAGCTCGGGACAGAGGAACACTGAAGCTTTCTTT. The encoded protein is CSSGQRNTEAFF.

This clonotype was picked up many times. The rearrangement joins TRBV4-1 to TRBJ1-4, with D unresolved. V lost 0 bases and J 11 bases, leaving 16 bases between the germline ends. Germline CDR1 reads MGHRA; CDR2 reads YSYEKL. This CDR3 is 15 amino acids long. The CDR3 loop is CASSQDLDEAGKLFF. DNA for the CDR3: TGCGCCAGCAGCCAAGATCTGGATGAGGCGGGGAAACTGTTTTTT.

About this clonotype: A junction boundary mismatches the germline segment, possibly from a read error. This chain links TRBV6-1 with TRBJ2-7, with TRBD2 matching 9 bases. Germline CDR1 is MNHNS and CDR2 is SASEGT. The CDR3 consists of 14 residues. As DNA, the CDR3 is TGTGCCAGCAGCCCGACTAGCGGCACCTACGAGCAGCACTTC. Translating gives CASSPTSGTYEQHF.

This clonotype was counted between two and nine times. The chain recombines TRBV4-2 with TRBJ2-4, with D hard to call. The CDR3 is 16 amino acids. Germline CDR1 is LGHNA and CDR2 is YNFKEQ. Trimming stripped 0 bases from V and 0 bases from J, with 9 bases between. CDR3 sequence: CASSQEQTVAKNIQYF. For the CDR3, the DNA is TGTGCCAGCAGCCAAGAACAGACCGTAGCCAAAAACATTCAGTACTTC.

This rearrangement joins TRBV7-2 to TRBJ2-1; possible D gene TRBD2, 6 bases. Germline assignment: CDR1 SGHTA and CDR2 FQGNSA. The CDR3 covers 14 residues. Trimming left V 7 bases short and J 4 bases short, with 14 bases between. The CDR3 is CASKTSGFYNEQFF. In nucleotides, the CDR3 is TGTGCCAGCAAGACCAGCGGGTTTTACAATGAGCAGTTCTTC.

This clonotype occurred a few times. V usage is TRBV28 and J usage is TRBJ2-7; D is possibly TRBD2 (6 bases). V was clipped by 10 bases and J by 2 bases, with 15 bases between them. Germline CDR1 MDHEN, CDR2 SYDVKM. CDR3 length: 13 amino acids. The CDR3 bases are TGTGCCACCGGCAGGGCGGGGACCTACGAGCAGTACTTC. It encodes CATGRAGTYEQYF.

The V call is TRBV3-1, the J call TRBJ2-2, with 9 bases lining up with TRBD2. The CDR3 contains 16 residues. Germline CDR1 LGHDT, CDR2 YNNKEL (reference sequence). Losses at the gene ends were 1 base for V and 2 bases for J; bases not matched to a gene: 2. The CDR3 sequence: CASSQGTSVNTGELFF. DNA of the CDR3: TGTGCCAGCAGCCAAGGGACTAGCGTAAACACCGGGGAGCTGTTTTTT.

The chain is built from TRBV9 and TRBJ2-1, with a tentative D call TRBD1 (6 bases). V shed 0 bases and J shed 3 bases, with 10 bases lying between them. Germline lookup yields CDR1 SGDLS and CDR2 YYNGEE. The CDR3 contains 15 residues. CDR3 loop: CASSVGSGDYNEQFF. The DNA of the CDR3 is TGTGCCAGCAGCGTAGGTTCAGGGGACTACAATGAGCAGTTCTTC.

This clonotype has more than one count but fewer than ten. V and J are TRBV7-6 and TRBJ2-6; 8 positions match TRBD1. Germline V gene lookup returns CDR1 SGHVS and CDR2 FNYEAQ. This CDR3 has 18 residues. Trimming removed 3 bases from V and 2 bases from J; junction bases left unmatched: 9. CDR3 in DNA: TGTGCCAGCAGCTTCAGGGCAGGGGGCTTGGCTGGGGCCAACGTCCTGACTTTC. Amino acids: CASSFRAGGLAGANVLTF. The full variable domain, its missing parts supplied by reference TRBV7-6 and TRBJ2-6, is GAGVSQSPRYKVTKRGQDVALRCDPISGHVSLYWYRQALGQGPEFLTYFNYEAQQDKSGLPNDRFSAERPEGSISTLTIQRTEQRDSAMYRCASSFRAGGLAGANVLTFGAGSRLTVL.

This clonotype showed up just once. CDR3 nucleotide sequence: TGCGCCGATTCTCGTTCCGCTACAGATACGCAGTATTTT. This encodes CADSRSATDTQYF. The chain employs TRBV10-2 and TRBJ2-3; no reliable D call. Germline loops: CDR1 WSHSY, CDR2 SAAADI. This CDR3 is built from 13 residues. Trimming left V 11 bases short and J 3 bases short, with 15 bases between.

V is TRBV10-3 and J is TRBJ2-1, with D perhaps TRBD2 (6 bases). The CDR3 runs 13 residues. Germline CDR1 reads ENHRY; CDR2 reads SYGVKD. The V gene lost 3 bases and the J gene lost 6 bases, with 9 bases spanning the gap. CDR3 residues: CAISDREPNEQFF. The CDR3 DNA reads as TGTGCCATCAGTGACCGGGAGCCCAATGAGCAGTTCTTC.

This sequence joins TRBV3-1 and TRBJ2-3; no clear D gene. The V gene lost 2 bases and the J gene lost 2 bases, with 14 bases spanning the gap. Germline loops: CDR1 LGHDT, CDR2 YNNKEL (reference sequence). The CDR3 runs 16 residues. The CDR3 is CASSQNPSTFTDTQYF. The DNA for the CDR3 is TGTGCCAGCAGCCAAAATCCCTCGACATTCACAGATACGCAGTATTTT.

The chain is built from TRBV2 and TRBJ1-2, with unresolved D. Per the germline V gene, CDR1 is SNHLY and CDR2 is FYNNEI. Between the trimmed V and J ends, which lost 6 bases and 4 bases, there was a span of 18 bases. The CDR3 totals 15 residues. Written as DNA, the CDR3 is TGTGCCAGCAGACCTGACGGTGTTCCTGTCTATGGCTACACCTTC. It yields the protein CASRPDGVPVYGYTF. Full variable domain (outside the CDR3, taken from reference TRBV2 and TRBJ1-2): EPEVTQTPSHQVTQMGQEVILRCVPISNHLYFYWYRQILGQKVEFLVSFYNNEISEKSEIFDDQFSVERPDGSNFTLKIRSTKLEDSAMYFCASRPDGVPVYGYTFGSGTRLTVV.

This chain connects TRBV28 to TRBJ2-1; 7 bases agree with TRBD2. The trim removed 2 bases at V and 9 bases at J, leaving 13 bases unmatched. Germline loops: CDR1 MDHEN, CDR2 SYDVKM. The CDR3 is 16 residues long. The CDR3 sequence: CASSLVTSRPTPEQFF. The CDR3 coding sequence is TGTGCCAGCAGTTTAGTGACTAGCCGTCCCACACCTGAGCAGTTCTTC.

A note on this clonotype: The CDR3 does not close with the conserved phenylalanine or tryptophan, likely indicating a read error. The rearrangement uses TRBV29-1 and TRBJ1-1, with D hard to call. CDR3 size: 12 residues. Germline CDR1 SQVTM, CDR2 ANQGSEA. V lost 4 bases and J 5 bases, leaving 11 bases between the germline ends. CDR3 nucleotide sequence: TGCAGCGTTGCCGGCAGAGTTACTGAAGCTTTCCTT. This codes for CSVAGRVTEAFL.

The V and J genes are TRBV12-3 or TRBV12-4 and TRBJ1-3; D not resolved. V lost 4 bases to trimming and J lost 4 bases, with 8 bases between them. This CDR3 has 13 residues. CDR3 protein: CASSSGRGNTIYF. CDR3 nucleotides: TGTGCCAGCAGTTCGGGGAGGGGAAACACCATATATTTT.

This clonotype was detected a few times. This chain joins TRBV6-2 or TRBV6-3 and TRBJ1-1, with 8 nucleotides matching TRBD1. The V segment lost 5 bases and the J segment 4 bases; nucleotides outside the gene matches: 6. This CDR3 spans 14 amino acids. Germline CDR1 and CDR2: MNHEY and SVGEGT. The CDR3 sequence: CASSTDRGSTEAFF. CDR3 bases: TGTGCCAGCAGTACAGACAGGGGATCCACTGAAGCTTTCTTT.

Only a few counts were recorded for this clonotype. The CDR3 spells CASSPRPGGPGANVLTF. The CDR3 DNA sequence: TGTGCCAGCAGTCCGCGTCCCGGCGGCCCTGGGGCCAACGTCCTGACTTTC. This sequence joins TRBV12-3 or TRBV12-4 and TRBJ2-6, with D unresolved. The CDR3 is made up of 17 amino acids. V lost 5 bases and J lost 2, with 16 bases in between.

This clonotype occurred a few times. CDR3 residues: CASSLALGAYNEQFF. CDR3 nucleotides: TGTGCCAGCAGCTTAGCTCTGGGGGCCTACAATGAGCAGTTCTTC. The chain links TRBV7-9 to TRBJ2-1; D may match TRBD1 or TRBD2 (5 bases each). Trimming shortened V by 0 bases and J by 2 bases, and 8 bases separated the two germline ends. This CDR3 contains 15 residues. Germline lookup yields CDR1 SEHNR and CDR2 FQNEAQ (reference sequence).

Of note for this clonotype: A much larger clone differs from this one at a single base, so this may be a read error. The chain is built from TRBV9 and TRBJ2-6; D gene uncertain. The germline V gene encodes CDR1 SGDLS and CDR2 YYNGEE. This CDR3 is built from 18 residues. Trimming took 1 base from V and 0 from J, leaving 14 bases between them. The CDR3 loop is CASSVRAGACSGANVLTF. For the CDR3, the DNA is TGTGCCAGCAGCGTAAGGGCAGGAGCCTGCTCTGGGGCCAACGTCCTGACTTTC.

The chain links TRBV7-8 to TRBJ2-1, with TRBD1 matching 7 bases. Germline V CDR1 and CDR2: SGHVS, FQNEAQ. The V gene end was trimmed by 3 bases and the J gene end by 4 bases; junction bases not matched to a gene: 9. The CDR3 has 16 residues. The CDR3 coding sequence is TGTGCCAGCAGCTTTCGGTCGGGACAGAGATACAATGAGCAGTTCTTC. Translated: CASSFRSGQRYNEQFF.